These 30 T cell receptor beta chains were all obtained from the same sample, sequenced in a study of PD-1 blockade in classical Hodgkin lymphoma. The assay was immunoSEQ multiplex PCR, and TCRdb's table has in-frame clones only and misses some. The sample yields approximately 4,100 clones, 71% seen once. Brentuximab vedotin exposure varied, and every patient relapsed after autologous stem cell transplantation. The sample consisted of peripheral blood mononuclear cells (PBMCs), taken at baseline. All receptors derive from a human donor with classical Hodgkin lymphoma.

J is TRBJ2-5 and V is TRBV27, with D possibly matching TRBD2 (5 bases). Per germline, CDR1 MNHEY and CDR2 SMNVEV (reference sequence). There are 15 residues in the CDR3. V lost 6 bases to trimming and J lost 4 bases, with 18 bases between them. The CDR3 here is CASSVDSARGETQYF. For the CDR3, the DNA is TGTGCCAGCAGCGTAGACTCCGCCCGGGGAGAGACCCAGTACTTC.

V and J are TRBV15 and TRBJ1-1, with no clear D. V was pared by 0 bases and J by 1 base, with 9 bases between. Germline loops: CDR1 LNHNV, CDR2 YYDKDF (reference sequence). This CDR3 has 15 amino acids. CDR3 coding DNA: TGTGCCACCAGCAGAGATGACAAGAGGAACACTGAAGCTTTCTTT. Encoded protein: CATSRDDKRNTEAFF.

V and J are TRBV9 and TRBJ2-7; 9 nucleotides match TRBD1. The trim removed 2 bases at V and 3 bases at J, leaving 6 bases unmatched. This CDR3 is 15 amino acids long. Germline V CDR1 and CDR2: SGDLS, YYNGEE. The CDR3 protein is CASSVRTGAGYEQYF. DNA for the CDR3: TGTGCCAGCAGCGTCAGGACAGGGGCAGGCTACGAGCAGTACTTC.

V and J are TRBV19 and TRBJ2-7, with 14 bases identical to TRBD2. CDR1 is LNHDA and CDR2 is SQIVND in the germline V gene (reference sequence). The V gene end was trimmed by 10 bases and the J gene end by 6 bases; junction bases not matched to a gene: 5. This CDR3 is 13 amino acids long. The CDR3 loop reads CATSGLAGGEQYF. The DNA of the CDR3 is TGTGCCACAAGCGGACTAGCGGGAGGCGAGCAGTACTTC.

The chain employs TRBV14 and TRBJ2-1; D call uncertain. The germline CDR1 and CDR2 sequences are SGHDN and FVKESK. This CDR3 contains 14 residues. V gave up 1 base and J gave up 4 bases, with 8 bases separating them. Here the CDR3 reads CASSQGMGYNEQFF. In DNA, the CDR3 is TGTGCCAGCAGCCAAGGTATGGGTTACAATGAGCAGTTCTTC.

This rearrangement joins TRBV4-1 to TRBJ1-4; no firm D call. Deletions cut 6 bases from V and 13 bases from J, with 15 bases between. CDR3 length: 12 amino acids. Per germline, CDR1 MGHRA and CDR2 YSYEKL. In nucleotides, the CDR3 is TGCGCCAGCAGTGTCGGCCGCGAGGGACTGTTTTTT. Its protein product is CASSVGREGLFF.

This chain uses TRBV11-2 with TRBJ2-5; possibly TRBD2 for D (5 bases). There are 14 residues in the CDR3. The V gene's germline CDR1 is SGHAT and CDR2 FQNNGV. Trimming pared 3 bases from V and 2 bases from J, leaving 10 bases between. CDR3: CASSFTGVQETQYF. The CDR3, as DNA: TGTGCCAGCAGCTTCACCGGGGTTCAAGAGACCCAGTACTTC.

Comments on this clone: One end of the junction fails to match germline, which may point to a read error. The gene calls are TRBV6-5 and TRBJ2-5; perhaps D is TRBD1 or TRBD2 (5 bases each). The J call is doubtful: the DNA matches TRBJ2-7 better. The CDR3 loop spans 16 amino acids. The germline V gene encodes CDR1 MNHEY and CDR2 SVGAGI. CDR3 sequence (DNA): TGTGCCAGCAGCTACTCGATCGGGGCAGGGACCTACGAGCAGTACTTC. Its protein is CASSYSIGAGTYEQYF.

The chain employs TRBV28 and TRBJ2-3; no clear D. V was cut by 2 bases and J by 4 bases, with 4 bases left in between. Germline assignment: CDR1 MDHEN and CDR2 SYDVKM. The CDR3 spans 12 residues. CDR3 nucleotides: TGTGCCAGCAGTTTAGGGGCAGATACGCAGTATTTT. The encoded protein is CASSLGADTQYF.

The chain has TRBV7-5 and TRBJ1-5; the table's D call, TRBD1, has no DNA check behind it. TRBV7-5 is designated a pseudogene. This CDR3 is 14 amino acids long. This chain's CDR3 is CASSPDRGLQPQHF. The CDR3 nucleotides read TGTGCCAGCAGCCCGGACAGGGGGCTTCAGCCCCAGCATTTT.

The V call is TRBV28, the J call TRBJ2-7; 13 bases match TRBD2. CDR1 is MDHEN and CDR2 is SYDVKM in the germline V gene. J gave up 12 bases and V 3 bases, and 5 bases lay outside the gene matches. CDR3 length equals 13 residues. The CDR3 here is CASSFGLAGDLYF. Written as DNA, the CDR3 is TGTGCCAGCAGTTTCGGACTAGCGGGAGATCTGTACTTC.

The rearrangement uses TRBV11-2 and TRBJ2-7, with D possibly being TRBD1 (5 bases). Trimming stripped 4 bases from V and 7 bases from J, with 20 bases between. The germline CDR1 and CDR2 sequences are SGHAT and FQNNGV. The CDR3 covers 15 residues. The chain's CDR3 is CASSSDSIGAQEQYF. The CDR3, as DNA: TGTGCCAGCAGCTCAGACAGTATAGGGGCGCAAGAGCAGTACTTC.

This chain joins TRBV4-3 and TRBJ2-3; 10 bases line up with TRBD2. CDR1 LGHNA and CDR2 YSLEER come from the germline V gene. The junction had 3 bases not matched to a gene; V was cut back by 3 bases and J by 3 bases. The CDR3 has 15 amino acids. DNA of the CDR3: TGCGCCAGCAGCCAGGGTAGCGGGAGGACAGATACGCAGTATTTT. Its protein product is CASSQGSGRTDTQYF.

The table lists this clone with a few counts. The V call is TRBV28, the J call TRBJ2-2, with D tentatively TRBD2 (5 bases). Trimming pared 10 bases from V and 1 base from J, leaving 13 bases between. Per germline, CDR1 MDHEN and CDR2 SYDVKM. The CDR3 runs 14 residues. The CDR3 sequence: CAIGETQNTGELFF. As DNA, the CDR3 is TGTGCCATCGGGGAGACTCAGAACACCGGGGAGCTGTTTTTT.

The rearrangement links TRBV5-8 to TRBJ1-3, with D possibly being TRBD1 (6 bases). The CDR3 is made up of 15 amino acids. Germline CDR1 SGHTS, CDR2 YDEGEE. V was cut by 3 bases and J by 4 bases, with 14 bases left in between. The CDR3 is CASSSPGAYGNTIYF. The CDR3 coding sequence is TGTGCCAGCAGCTCCCCAGGGGCTTACGGAAACACCATATATTTT.

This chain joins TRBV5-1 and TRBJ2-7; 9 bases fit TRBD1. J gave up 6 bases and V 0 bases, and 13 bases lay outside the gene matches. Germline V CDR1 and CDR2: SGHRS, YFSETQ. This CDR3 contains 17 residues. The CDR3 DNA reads TGCGCCAGCAGCTTGGACAGCCCGGGACAGGGTCGGGGCGAGCAGTACTTC. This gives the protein CASSLDSPGQGRGEQYF.

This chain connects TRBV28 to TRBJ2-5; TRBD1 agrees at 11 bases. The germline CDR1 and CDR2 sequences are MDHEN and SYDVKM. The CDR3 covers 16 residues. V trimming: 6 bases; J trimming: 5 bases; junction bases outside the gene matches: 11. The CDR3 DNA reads TGTGCCAGCAGCATGGGGACAGGGGGAAATAGGGAGACCCAGTACTTC. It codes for CASSMGTGGNRETQYF.

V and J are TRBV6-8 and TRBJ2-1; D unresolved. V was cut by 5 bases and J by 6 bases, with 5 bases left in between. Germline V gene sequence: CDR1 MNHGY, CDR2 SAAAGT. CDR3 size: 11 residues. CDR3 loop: CASSPSNEQFF. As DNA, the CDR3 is TGTGCCAGCAGTCCGTCCAATGAGCAGTTCTTC.

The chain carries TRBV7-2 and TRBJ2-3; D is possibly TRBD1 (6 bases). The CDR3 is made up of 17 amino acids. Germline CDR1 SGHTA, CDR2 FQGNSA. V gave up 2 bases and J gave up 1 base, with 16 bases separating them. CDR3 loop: CASSLRAGQSRTDTQYF. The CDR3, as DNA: TGTGCCAGCAGCTTAAGGGCTGGACAGAGCCGCACAGATACGCAGTATTTT.

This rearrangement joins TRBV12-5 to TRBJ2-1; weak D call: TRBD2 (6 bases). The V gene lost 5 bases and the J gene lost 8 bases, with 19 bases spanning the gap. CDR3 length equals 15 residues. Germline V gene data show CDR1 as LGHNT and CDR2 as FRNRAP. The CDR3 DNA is TGTGCTAGTGGTCGGACTACCACAGTTGGGGATGAGCAGTTCTTC. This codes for CASGRTTTVGDEQFF.

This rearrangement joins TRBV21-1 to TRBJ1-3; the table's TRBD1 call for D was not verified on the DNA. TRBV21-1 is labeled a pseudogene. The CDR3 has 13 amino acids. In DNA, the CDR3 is TGTGCCGGCCCGGGACAAACAGGAAACACCATATATTTT. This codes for CAGPGQTGNTIYF.

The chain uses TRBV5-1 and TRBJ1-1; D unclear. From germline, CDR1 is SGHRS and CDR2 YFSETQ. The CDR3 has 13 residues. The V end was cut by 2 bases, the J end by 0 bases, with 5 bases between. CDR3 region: CASSFDMNTEAFF. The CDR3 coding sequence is TGCGCCAGCAGCTTCGACATGAACACTGAAGCTTTCTTT.

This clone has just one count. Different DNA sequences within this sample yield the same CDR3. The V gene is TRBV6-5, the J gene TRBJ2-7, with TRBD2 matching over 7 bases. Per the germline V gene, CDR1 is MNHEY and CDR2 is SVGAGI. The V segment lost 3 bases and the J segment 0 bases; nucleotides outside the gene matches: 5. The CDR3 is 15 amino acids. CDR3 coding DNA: TGTGCCAGCAGTTATGAGTCTAGCGGCTCCTACGAGCAGTACTTC. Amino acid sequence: CASSYESSGSYEQYF.

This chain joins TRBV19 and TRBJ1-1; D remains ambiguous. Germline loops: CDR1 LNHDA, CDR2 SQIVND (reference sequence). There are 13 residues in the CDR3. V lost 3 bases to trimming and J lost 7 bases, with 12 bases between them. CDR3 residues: CASSMRSSSEAFF. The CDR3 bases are TGTGCCAGTAGTATGAGGAGTTCAAGTGAAGCTTTCTTT.

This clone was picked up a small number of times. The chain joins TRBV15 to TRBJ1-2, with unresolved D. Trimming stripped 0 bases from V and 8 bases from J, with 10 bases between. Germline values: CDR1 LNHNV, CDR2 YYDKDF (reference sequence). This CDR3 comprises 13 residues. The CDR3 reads CATSRENWVGYTF. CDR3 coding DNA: TGTGCCACCAGCAGAGAAAATTGGGTAGGCTACACCTTC.

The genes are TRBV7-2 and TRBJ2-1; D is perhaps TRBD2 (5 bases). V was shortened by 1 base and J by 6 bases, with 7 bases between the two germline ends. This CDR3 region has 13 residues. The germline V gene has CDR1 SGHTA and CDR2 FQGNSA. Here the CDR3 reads CASSLVGSNEQFF. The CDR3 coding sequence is TGTGCCAGCAGCTTAGTAGGGAGCAATGAGCAGTTCTTC.

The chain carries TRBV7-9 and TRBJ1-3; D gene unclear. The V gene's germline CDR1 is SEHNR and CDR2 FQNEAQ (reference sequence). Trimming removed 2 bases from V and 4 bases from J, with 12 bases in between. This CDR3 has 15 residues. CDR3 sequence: CASSLLGKEGNTIYF. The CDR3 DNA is TGTGCCAGCAGCTTATTGGGGAAGGAAGGAAACACCATATATTTT.

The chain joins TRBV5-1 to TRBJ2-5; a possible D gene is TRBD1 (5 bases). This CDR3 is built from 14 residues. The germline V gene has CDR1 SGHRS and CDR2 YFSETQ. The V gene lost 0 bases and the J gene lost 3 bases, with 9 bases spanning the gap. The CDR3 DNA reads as TGCGCCAGCAGCTTGGTTAGGGGTGAAGAGACCCAGTACTTC. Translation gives CASSLVRGEETQYF.

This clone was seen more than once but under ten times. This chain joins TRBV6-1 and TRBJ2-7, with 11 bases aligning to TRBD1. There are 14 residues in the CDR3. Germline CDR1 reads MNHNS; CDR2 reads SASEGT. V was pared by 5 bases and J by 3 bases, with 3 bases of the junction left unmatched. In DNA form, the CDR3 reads TGTGCCAGCAGTAGGGGACAGGGGGTCTACGAGCAGTACTTC. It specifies CASSRGQGVYEQYF.

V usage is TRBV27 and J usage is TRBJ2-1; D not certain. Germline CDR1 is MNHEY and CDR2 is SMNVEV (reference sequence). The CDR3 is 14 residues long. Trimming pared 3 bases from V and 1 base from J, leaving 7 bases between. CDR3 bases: TGTGCCAGCAGTTTTTCCTCTTCCTACAATGAGCAGTTCTTC. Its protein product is CASSFSSSYNEQFF.